The present entry profiles one T cell receptor beta chain with its context. Germline loops: CDR1 ENHRY, CDR2 SYGVKD. The length of the CDR3 is 15 residues. V was trimmed by 4 bases and J by 2 bases, leaving 12 bases between them. Thyroid ultrasound and orbital computed tomography, with clinical symptoms and serum thyroxine and TRAb, informed diagnoses. Authors of the study amplified TCR beta CDR3 regions from RNA transcripts. TCR CDR3 regions were first amplified by RT-PCR with HTBI primers. TCRdb passed the multiplex PCR reads through MiXCR, listing each CDR3 protein once. The sample includes about 210,000 distinct CDR3 sequences, roughly 18% of them seen just once. This sample is part of a study of T cells in Graves' hyperthyroidism and ophthalmopathy. Overall study context: Peripheral blood was acquired at first diagnosis, ahead of any therapy whatsoever.

This receptor was taken from a man aged 45 to 65 with Graves' hyperthyroidism. The chain is built from TRBV10-3 and TRBJ2-1, with D possibly being TRBD2 (5 bases). The sequenced material came from blood. DNA for the CDR3: TGTGCCATCAGTGGGGCCGGAGGTACCTACAATGAGCAGTTCTTC. Amino acid sequence: CAISGAGGTYNEQFF.